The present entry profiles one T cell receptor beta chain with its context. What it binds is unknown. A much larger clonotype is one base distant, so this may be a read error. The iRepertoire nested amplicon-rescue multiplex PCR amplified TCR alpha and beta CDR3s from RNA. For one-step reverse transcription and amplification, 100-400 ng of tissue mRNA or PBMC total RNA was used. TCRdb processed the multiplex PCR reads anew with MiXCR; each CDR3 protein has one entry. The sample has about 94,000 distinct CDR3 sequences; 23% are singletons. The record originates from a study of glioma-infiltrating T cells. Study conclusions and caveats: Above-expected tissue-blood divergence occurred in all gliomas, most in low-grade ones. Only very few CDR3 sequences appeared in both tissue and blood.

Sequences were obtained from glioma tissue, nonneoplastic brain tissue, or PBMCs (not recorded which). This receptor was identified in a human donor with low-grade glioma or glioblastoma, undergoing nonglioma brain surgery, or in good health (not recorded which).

This CDR3 is CASSLVQGAYGQYF. In nucleotides, the CDR3 is TGTGCCAGCAGTTTAGTTCAGGGCGCCTACGGGCAGTACTTC. The V call is TRBV12-3 or TRBV12-4, the J call TRBJ2-7, with D possibly matching TRBD1 (5 bases). This CDR3 spans 14 amino acids.